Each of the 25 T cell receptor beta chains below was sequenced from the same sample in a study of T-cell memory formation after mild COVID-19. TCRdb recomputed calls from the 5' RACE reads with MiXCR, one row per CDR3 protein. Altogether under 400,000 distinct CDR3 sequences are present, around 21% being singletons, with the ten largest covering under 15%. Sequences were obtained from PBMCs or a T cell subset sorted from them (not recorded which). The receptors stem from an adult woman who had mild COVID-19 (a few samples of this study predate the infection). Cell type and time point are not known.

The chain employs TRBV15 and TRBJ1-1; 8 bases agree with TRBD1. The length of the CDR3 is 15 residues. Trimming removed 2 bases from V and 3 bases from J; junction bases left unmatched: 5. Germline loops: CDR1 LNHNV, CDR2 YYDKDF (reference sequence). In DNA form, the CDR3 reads TGTGCCACCAGCAGAAAGACAGGGGCGTACACTGAAGCTTTCTTT. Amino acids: CATSRKTGAYTEAFF.

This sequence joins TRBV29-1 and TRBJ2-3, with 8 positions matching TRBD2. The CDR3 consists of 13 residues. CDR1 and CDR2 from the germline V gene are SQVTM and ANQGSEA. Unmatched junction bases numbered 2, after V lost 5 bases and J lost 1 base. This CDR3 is CSVRRGGTDTQYF. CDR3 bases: TGCAGCGTTCGGCGGGGGGGCACAGATACGCAGTATTTT.

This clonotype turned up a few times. The CDR3 nucleotides are TGTGCCAGCAGCCAAGATACTGGACAGGCGAACACCGGGGAGCTGTTTTTT. Its protein product is CASSQDTGQANTGELFF. This chain links TRBV6-5 with TRBJ2-2; TRBD1 aligns across 7 bases. The CDR3 is 17 amino acids. Germline CDR1 is MNHEY and CDR2 is SVGAGI. The J segment lost 0 bases and the V segment lost 6 bases, leaving 10 bases of the junction unmatched.

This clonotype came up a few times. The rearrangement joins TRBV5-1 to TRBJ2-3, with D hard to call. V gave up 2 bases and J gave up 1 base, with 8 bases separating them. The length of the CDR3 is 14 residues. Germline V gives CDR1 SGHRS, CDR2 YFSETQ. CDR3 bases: TGCGCCAGCAGCTTTAATGCGGGCACAGATACGCAGTATTTT. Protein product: CASSFNAGTDTQYF.

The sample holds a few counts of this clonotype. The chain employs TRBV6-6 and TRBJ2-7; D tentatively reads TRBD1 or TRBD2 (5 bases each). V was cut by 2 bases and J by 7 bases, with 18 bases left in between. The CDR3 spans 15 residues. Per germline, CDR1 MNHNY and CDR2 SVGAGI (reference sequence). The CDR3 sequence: CASSYGRRGPGEQYF. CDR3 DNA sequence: TGTGCCAGCAGTTACGGGAGAAGGGGCCCGGGAGAGCAGTACTTC.

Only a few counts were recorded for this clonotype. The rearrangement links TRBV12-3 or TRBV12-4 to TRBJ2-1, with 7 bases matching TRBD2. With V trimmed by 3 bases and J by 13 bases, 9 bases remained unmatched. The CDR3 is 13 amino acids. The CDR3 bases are TGTGCCAGCAGTTTGGGGTGGGCTAGCGGCCAGTTCTTC. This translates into CASSLGWASGQFF.

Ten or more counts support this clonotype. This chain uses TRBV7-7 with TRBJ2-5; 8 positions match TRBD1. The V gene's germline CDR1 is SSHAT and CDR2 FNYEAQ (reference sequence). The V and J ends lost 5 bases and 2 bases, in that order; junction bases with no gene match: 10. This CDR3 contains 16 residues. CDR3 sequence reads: CASSPGQGYGQETQYF. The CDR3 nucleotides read TGTGCCAGCAGCCCAGGACAGGGTTACGGGCAAGAGACCCAGTACTTC.

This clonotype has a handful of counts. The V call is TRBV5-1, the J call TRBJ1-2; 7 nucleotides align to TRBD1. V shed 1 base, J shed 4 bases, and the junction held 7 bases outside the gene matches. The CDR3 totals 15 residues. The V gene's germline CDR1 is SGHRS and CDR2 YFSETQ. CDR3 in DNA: TGCGCCAGCAGCTTGAGTGGACAGGCGGCCTATGGCTACACCTTC. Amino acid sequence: CASSLSGQAAYGYTF.

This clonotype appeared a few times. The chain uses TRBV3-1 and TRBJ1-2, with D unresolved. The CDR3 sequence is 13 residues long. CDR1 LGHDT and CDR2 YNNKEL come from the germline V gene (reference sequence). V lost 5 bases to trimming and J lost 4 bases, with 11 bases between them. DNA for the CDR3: TGTGCCAGCAGCTCGGACTCGCGCTATGGCTACACCTTC. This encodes CASSSDSRYGYTF. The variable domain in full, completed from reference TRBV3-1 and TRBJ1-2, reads DTAVSQTPKYLVTQMGNDKSIKCEQNLGHDTMYWYKQDSKKFLKIMFSYNNKELIINETVPNRFSPKSPDKAHLNLHINSLELGDSAVYFCASSSDSRYGYTFGSGTRLTVV.

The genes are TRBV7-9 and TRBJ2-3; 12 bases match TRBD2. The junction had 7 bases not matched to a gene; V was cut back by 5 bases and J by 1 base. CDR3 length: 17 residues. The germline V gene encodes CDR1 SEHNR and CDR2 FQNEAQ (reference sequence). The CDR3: CASSPGLAGSRTDTQYF. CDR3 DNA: TGTGCCAGCAGCCCGGGACTAGCGGGCTCCCGCACAGATACGCAGTATTTT.

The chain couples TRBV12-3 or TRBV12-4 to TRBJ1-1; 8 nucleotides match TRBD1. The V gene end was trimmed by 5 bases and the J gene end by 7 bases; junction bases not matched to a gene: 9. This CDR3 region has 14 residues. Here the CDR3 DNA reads TGTGCCAGCAGTCTTTCCGGACAGGGCGGTGAAGCTTTCTTT. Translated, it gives CASSLSGQGGEAFF.

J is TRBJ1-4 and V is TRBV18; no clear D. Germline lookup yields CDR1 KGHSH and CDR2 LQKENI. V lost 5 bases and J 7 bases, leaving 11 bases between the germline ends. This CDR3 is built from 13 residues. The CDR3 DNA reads TGTGCCAGCTCATTCCGGGCGCTTGAAAAACTGTTTTTT. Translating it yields CASSFRALEKLFF.

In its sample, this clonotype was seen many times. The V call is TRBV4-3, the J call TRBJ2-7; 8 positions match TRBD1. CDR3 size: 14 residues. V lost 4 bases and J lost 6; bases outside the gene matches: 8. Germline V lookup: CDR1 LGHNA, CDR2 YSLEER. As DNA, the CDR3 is TGCGCCAGCAGCCGAGACAGGGGTTGGAGCGAGCAGTACTTC. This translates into CASSRDRGWSEQYF.

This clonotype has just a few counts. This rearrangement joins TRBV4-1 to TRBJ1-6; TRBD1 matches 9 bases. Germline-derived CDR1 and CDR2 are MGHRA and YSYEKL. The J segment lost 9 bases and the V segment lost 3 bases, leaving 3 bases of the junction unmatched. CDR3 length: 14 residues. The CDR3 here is CASSQDRGSSPLHF. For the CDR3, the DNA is TGCGCCAGCAGCCAGGACAGGGGTAGTTCACCCCTCCACTTT.

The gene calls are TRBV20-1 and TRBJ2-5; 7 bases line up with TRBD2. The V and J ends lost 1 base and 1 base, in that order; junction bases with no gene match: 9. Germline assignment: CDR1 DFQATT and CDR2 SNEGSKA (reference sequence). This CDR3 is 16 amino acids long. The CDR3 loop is CSARGFRSGSQETQYF. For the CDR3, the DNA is TGCAGTGCTAGAGGGTTCCGTAGCGGGTCCCAAGAGACCCAGTACTTC.

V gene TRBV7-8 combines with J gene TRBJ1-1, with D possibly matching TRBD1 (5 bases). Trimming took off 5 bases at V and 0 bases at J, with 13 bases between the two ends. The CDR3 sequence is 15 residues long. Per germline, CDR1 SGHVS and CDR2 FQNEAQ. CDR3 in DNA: TGTGCCAGCAGCCTGGGGGGACTCCTGAACACTGAAGCTTTCTTT. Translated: CASSLGGLLNTEAFF.

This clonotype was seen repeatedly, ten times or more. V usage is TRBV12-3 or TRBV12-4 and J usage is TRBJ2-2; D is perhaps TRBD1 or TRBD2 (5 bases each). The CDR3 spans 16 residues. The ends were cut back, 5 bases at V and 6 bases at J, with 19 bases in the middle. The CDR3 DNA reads TGTGCCAGCAGTAGAATGGGGACGTTTGTCCCCGGGGAGCTGTTTTTT. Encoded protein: CASSRMGTFVPGELFF.

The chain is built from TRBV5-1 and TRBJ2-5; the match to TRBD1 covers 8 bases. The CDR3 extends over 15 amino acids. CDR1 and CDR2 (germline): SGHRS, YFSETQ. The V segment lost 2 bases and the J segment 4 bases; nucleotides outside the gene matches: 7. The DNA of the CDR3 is TGCGCCAGCAGCTTAGGACAGGGCCAAGTAGAGACCCAGTACTTC. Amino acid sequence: CASSLGQGQVETQYF.

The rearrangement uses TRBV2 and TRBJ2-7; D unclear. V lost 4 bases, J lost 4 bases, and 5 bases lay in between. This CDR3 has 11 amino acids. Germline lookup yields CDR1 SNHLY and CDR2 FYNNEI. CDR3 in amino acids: CASSAEYEQYF. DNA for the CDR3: TGTGCCAGCAGTGCAGAGTACGAGCAGTACTTC.

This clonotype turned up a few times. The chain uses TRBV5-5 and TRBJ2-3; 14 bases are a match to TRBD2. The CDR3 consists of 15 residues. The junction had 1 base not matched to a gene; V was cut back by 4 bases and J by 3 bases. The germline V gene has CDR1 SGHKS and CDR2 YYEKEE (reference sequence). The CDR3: CASSGLAGGTDTQYF. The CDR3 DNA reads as TGTGCCAGCAGCGGACTAGCGGGGGGAACAGATACGCAGTATTTT. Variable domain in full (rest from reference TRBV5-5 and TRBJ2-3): DAGVTQSPTHLIKTRGQQVTLRCSPISGHKSVSWYQQVLGQGPQFIFQYYEKEERGRGNFPDRFSARQFPNYSSELNVNALLLGDSALYLCASSGLAGGTDTQYFGPGTRLTVL.

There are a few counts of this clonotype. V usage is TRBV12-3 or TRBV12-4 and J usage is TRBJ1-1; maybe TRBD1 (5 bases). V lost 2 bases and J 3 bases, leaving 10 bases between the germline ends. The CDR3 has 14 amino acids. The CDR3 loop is CASSLRGVHTEAFF. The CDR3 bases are TGTGCCAGCAGTTTAAGGGGAGTCCACACTGAAGCTTTCTTT.

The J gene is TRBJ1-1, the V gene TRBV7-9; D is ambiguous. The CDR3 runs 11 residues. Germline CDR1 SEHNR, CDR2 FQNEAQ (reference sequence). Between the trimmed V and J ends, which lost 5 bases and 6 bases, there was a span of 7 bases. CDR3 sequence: CASSALAEAFF. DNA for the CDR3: TGTGCCAGCAGCGCCCTTGCTGAAGCTTTCTTT.

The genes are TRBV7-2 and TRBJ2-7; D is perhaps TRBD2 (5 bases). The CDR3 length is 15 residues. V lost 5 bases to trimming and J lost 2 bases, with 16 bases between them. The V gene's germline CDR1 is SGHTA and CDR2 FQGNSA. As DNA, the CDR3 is TGTGCCAGCAGCCGCGGGTCAGGATCCACCTACGAGCAGTACTTC. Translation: CASSRGSGSTYEQYF.

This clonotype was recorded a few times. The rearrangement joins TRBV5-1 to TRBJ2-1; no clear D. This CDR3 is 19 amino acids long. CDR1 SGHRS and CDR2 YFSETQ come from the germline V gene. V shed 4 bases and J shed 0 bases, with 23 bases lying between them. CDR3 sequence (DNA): TGCGCCAGCAGCCCGGTGGCGCGAACGGAAAAAAGCTCCTACAATGAGCAGTTCTTC. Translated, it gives CASSPVARTEKSSYNEQFF.

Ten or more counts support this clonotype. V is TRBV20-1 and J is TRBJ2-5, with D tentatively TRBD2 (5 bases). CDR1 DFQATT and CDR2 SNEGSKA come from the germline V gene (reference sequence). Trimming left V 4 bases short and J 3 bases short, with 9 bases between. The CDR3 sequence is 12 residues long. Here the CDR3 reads CSAISGKETQYF. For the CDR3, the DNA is TGCAGTGCTATATCCGGGAAAGAGACCCAGTACTTC.